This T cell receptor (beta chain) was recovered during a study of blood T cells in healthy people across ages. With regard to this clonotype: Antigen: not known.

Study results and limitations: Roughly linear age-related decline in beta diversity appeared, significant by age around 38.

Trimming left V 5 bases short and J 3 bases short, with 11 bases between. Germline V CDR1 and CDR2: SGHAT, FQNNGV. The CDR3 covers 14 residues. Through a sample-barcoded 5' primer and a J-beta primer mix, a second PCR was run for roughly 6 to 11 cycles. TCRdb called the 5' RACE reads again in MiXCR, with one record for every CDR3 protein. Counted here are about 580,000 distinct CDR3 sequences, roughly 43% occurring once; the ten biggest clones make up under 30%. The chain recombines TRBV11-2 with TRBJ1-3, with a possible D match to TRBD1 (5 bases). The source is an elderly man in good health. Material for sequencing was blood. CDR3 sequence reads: CASSTQGVGNTIYF. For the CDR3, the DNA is TGTGCCAGCAGCACCCAGGGCGTTGGAAACACCATATATTTT.